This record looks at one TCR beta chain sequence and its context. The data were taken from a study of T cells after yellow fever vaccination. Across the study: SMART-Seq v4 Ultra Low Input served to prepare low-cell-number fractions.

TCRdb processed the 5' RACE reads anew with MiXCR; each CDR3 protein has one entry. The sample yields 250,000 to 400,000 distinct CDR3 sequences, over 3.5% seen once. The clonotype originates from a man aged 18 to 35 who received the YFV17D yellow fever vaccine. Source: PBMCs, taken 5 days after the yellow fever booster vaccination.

The CDR3 DNA reads TGTGCCAGCACCATCCTTGCTTCAGGGTCCTACACCTTC. Amino acid sequence: CASTILASGSYTF. The chain is built from TRBV5-4 and TRBJ1-2; possibly TRBD1 for D (5 bases). Germline V lookup: CDR1 SGHNT, CDR2 YYREEE (reference sequence). The CDR3 consists of 13 residues. V was cut by 6 bases and J by 10 bases, with 19 bases left in between.